This TCR beta chain derives from a study of identical twins. The V end lost 1 base, the J end lost 10 bases, and 17 bases lay between the germline ends. This CDR3 comprises 15 residues. Germline assignment: CDR1 SGHVS and CDR2 FNYEAQ. TCRdb redid the calling of the 5' RACE reads with MiXCR, one entry per CDR3 protein. The repertoire includes under 900,000 distinct CDR3 sequences, 12% of them detected once, and around 1.5% sits in the top ten. This sample was also put to use in a study of yellow fever vaccine responses in identical twins.

The TCR was taken from a woman between 18 and 29 years old in good health. Material for sequencing was PBMCs. The gene calls are TRBV7-6 and TRBJ2-1, with D possibly called TRBD1 or TRBD2 (6 bases each). CDR3 bases: TGTGCCAGCAGCTTAGAGGGGGGTGGGTTGTTCGAGCAGTTCTTC. Translated: CASSLEGGGLFEQFF.